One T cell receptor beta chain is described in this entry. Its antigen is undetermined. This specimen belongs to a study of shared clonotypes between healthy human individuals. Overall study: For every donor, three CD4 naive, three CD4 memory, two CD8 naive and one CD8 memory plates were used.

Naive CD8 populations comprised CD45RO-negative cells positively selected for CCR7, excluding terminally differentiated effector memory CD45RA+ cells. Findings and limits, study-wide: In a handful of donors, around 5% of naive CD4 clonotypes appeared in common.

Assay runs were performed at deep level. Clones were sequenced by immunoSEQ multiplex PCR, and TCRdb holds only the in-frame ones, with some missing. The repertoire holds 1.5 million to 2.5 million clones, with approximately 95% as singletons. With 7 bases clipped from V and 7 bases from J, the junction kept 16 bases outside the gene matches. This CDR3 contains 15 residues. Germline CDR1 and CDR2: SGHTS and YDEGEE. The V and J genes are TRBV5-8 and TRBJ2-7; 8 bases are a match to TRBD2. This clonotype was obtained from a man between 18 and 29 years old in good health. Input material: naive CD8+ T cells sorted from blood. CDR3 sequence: CASSVGSGSLWEQYF. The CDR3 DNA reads TGTGCCAGCTCCGTGGGAAGCGGGAGTCTTTGGGAGCAGTACTTC.